The 8 T cell receptor beta chains given below trace back to one sample, sequenced in a study of human T cells and chemical hapten exposure. Time point of the sample: patch test 2, 6 weeks after DPC sensitization. As for treatment: therapeutic diphenylcyclopropenone sensitization with weekly scalp DPC. From the RACE reads, TCRdb called clonotypes with MiXCR, one entry per CDR3 protein. The sample includes a few hundred thousand distinct CDR3 sequences, under 6.5% of them seen just once. The sample consisted of whole blood, taken in connection with sensitization to the hapten diphenylcyclopropenone (DPC). All receptors derive from a woman under 30 with alopecia areata. Some clones in this sample may be carry-over from other donors' samples.

This clonotype was counted ten times or more. The chain carries TRBV4-1 and TRBJ1-5, with D tentatively TRBD1 (6 bases). V was clipped by 5 bases and J by 7 bases, with 24 bases between them. The CDR3 sequence is 17 residues long. The V gene's germline CDR1 is MGHRA and CDR2 YSYEKL. CDR3 in amino acids: CASSRVPSDSRGQPQHF. For the CDR3, the DNA is TGCGCCAGCAGCAGGGTTCCCTCGGACAGTCGCGGGCAGCCCCAGCATTTT.

This clonotype was seen ten or more times. J is TRBJ1-6 and V is TRBV6-1; the D gene is possibly TRBD1 (5 bases). Trimming removed 8 bases from V and 9 bases from J, with 20 bases in between. The germline V gene has CDR1 MNHNS and CDR2 SASEGT. The CDR3 is 15 residues long. CDR3 bases: TGTGCCAGCCTTGGGAGAGGGGCTGGTTTTTCACCCCTCCACTTT. Its translation is CASLGRGAGFSPLHF.

This chain joins TRBV18 and TRBJ2-2, with D unclear. This CDR3 is 13 amino acids long. V lost 2 bases and J lost 5, with 6 bases in between. Per the germline V gene, CDR1 is KGHSH and CDR2 is LQKENI. CDR3 in DNA: TGTGCCAGCTCACCAAAAGGGACCGGGGAGCTGTTTTTT. Translation gives CASSPKGTGELFF.

This clonotype came up a few times. The chain uses TRBV5-4 and TRBJ1-2; no definite D call. This CDR3 comprises 14 residues. Between the trimmed V and J ends, which lost 4 bases and 4 bases, there was a span of 14 bases. CDR1 is SGHNT and CDR2 is YYREEE in the germline V gene (reference sequence). The CDR3 reads CASSRATVRYGYTF. DNA of the CDR3: TGTGCCAGCAGCCGGGCCACAGTCCGCTATGGCTACACCTTC.

This clonotype occurred many times. V and J are TRBV20-1 and TRBJ1-5, with D possibly TRBD1 on 6 matching bases. The V end lost 5 bases, the J end lost 0 bases, and 14 bases lay between the germline ends. Germline V CDR1 and CDR2: DFQATT, SNEGSKA (reference sequence). The CDR3 is 15 residues long. The CDR3 DNA reads TGCAGTGCTCCAAACAGGGTTAATAGCAATCAGCCCCAGCATTTT. Translating it yields CSAPNRVNSNQPQHF.

The chain joins TRBV6-5 to TRBJ2-2; D call uncertain. The CDR3 loop spans 13 amino acids. Germline CDR1 MNHEY, CDR2 SVGAGI. The ends were cut back, 5 bases at V and 4 bases at J, with 8 bases in the middle. In DNA form, the CDR3 reads TGTGCCAGCAGTCAGAACCCCACCGGGGAGCTGTTTTTT. Translating gives CASSQNPTGELFF.

The chain links TRBV10-3 to TRBJ1-6; TRBD1 is a possible D gene (6 bases). CDR3 length: 16 residues. The V end was cut by 6 bases, the J end by 8 bases, with 20 bases between. CDR1 is ENHRY, CDR2 SYGVKD, per germline. CDR3 sequence: CAIRAGAQGMDSPLHF. In DNA form, the CDR3 reads TGTGCCATCAGGGCAGGGGCACAGGGCATGGATTCACCCCTCCACTTT.

The CDR3 reads CSARGCMELSKNTEAFF. DNA for the CDR3: TGCAGTGCTAGAGGATGTATGGAATTGAGTAAGAACACTGAAGCTTTCTTT. This chain links TRBV20-1 with TRBJ1-1; D unclear. Trimming shortened V by 1 base and J by 1 base, and 19 bases separated the two germline ends. Germline CDR1 DFQATT, CDR2 SNEGSKA (reference sequence). CDR3 length: 17 amino acids.